The entry below describes one TCR beta chain. Tregs were sorted as CD4+CD25+CD127-/low cells. Constant-region reverse primers amplified full-length variable regions, followed by semi-nested Nested Universal Primer A PCR. MiXCR, applied by TCRdb to the 5' RACE reads, yields one record per CDR3 protein. The profile covers over 10,000 distinct CDR3 sequences, with roughly 50% appearing a single time and about 11% taken by the ten largest. The germline gives CDR1 SGHTA, CDR2 FQGNSA. The CDR3 runs to 13 residues. The V segment lost 5 bases and the J segment 6 bases; nucleotides outside the gene matches: 5.

Sequences were obtained from tumor-infiltrating Tregs sorted from the breast tumor. The TCR originated in a female donor with breast cancer. The chain is built from TRBV7-2 and TRBJ1-2, with 8 positions matching TRBD1. CDR3 residues: CASSEDRVDGYTF. In nucleotides, the CDR3 is TGTGCCAGCAGCGAGGACAGGGTGGATGGCTACACCTTC.